Given below is one TCR beta chain in context. No antigen is known for it. No much larger clone exists at a distance of one base, and base qualities are not known. The data stem from a study of cytomegalovirus exposure and HLA in healthy donors (dated by TCRdb to about 2017). Notes on the research overall: According to a later analysis, the roughly 120 validation repertoires were produced on the same platform as the 666 repertoires of the first cohort. A separate validation cohort of about 110 different subjects was used in addition to the 666-subject first cohort. High-throughput TCR immunosequencing, statistical association of individual TCRs with disease status, and machine learning were combined to predict cytomegalovirus infection status. The study aimed to test whether cataloging public T cell receptors could reveal signatures of past pathogen exposure. Results the study describes overall, beyond this receptor: In vitro tests confirmed that a few of the cytomegalovirus-associated TCR beta chains recognize cytomegalovirus antigens. A total of around 150 TCR beta chains were listed by the study as associated with cytomegalovirus. The classifier was reported to diagnose cytomegalovirus status with high specificity and sensitivity in both the original cohort and the validation cohort. According to the authors, the approach could potentially be generalized to other disease states and immunological phenotypes. In a later analysis, TCRs clustered in the first cohort were found to also tend to co-occur in the 120 validation repertoires, with 94% of cluster scores above 0. A later analysis had no HLA typing for the validation cohort, so co-occurrence there was scored across all 130 or so repertoires. Across donors, most TCR sequences were observed very rarely, whereas some public TCRs were present in many individuals.

The protocol used for the library was the immunoSEQ multiplex PCR assay. In the original analysis: A statistical classification framework was developed to diagnose cytomegalovirus status using the catalog of TCR beta chain sequences. TCRdb obtained this table from immuneACCESS and retained in-frame rearrangements with V and J assigned. These tables miss some clones; where compared with another copy, unresolved V genes account for less than half of the shortfall, and the remainder is unexplained. V and J calls and clone size follow that table, whereas D and trimming were derived from the DNA. The sample contains roughly 310,000 clones, roughly 88% of them found a single time. The ten biggest clones cover roughly 0.96% of the sample. Separate from the approximately 730-subject first cohort, the validation cohort of 95 to 150 subjects was the group to which the donors belonged. The sequence was collected from a man aged 25 to 45 in good health and CMV-seronegative. Sequenced: PBMCs.

The DNA reads TGTGCCATCAGTGACGGACAGAGCAATCAGCCCCAGCATTTT. The translation is CAISDGQSNQPQHF. In this chain, TRBV10-3 is recombined with TRBJ1-5; the D gene is perhaps TRBD1, on 6 matching bases. The V and J ends are trimmed by 3 bases and 1 base, leaving 7 bases between them. The germline V gene encodes CDR1 ENHRY and CDR2 SYGVKD. The CDR3 covers 14 residues, taking in both the cysteine and the phenylalanine. The DNA shown is the 42-base CDR3, in frame from base 1.